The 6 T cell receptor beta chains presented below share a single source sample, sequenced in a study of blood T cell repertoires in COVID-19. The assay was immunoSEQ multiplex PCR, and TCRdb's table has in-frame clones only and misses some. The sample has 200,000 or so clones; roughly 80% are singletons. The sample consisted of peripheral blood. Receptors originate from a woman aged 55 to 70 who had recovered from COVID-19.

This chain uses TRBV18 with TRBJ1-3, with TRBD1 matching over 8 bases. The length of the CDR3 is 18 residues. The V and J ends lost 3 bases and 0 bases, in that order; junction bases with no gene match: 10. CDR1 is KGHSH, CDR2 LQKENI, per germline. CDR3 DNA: TGTGCCAGCTCACCCATACCGGGACAGGTTCACTCTGGAAACACCATATATTTT. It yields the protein CASSPIPGQVHSGNTIYF.

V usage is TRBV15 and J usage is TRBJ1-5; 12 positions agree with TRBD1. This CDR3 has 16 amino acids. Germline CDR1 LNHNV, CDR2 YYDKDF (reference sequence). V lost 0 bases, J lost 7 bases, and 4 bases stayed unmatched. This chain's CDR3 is CATSRDGTGGWQPQHF. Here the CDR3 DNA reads TGTGCCACCAGCAGAGATGGGACAGGGGGCTGGCAGCCCCAGCATTTT.

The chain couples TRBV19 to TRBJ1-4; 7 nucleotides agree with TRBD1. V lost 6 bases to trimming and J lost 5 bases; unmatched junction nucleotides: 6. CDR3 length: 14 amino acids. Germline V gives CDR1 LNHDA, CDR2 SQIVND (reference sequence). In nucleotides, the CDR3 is TGTGCCAGTAGCCGGGACAGATTGAATGAAAAACTGTTTTTT. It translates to CASSRDRLNEKLFF.

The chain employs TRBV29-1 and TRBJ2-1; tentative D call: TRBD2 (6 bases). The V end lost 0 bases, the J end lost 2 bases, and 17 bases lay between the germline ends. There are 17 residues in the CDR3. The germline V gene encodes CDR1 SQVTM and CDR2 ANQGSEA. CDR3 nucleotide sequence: TGCAGCGTTGAAGAGTATACGGGACTCCTTACCTACAATGAGCAGTTCTTC. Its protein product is CSVEEYTGLLTYNEQFF.

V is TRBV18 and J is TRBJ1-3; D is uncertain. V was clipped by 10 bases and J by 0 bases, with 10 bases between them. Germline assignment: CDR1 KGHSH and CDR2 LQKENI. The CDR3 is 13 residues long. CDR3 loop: CATLVSSGNTIYF. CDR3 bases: TGTGCCACCTTAGTAAGCTCTGGAAACACCATATATTTT.

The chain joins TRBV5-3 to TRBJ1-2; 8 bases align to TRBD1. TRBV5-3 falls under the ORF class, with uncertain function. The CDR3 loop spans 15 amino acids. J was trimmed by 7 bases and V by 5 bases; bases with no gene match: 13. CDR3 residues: CARSSRTGLAIGYTF. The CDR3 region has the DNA TGTGCCAGAAGTTCTAGGACAGGGTTGGCTATTGGCTACACCTTC.